This T cell receptor (beta chain) was recorded in a study of shared clonotypes between healthy human individuals. The CDR3 length is 12 residues. The V and J ends lost 5 bases and 4 bases respectively, with 8 bases between them. In germline, CDR1 is SGHTA, CDR2 FQGNSA. This table comes from immunoSEQ multiplex PCR, and its TCRdb copy is limited to in-frame clones, with some not included. This table has some 500,000 clones, 90% to 97% appearing once. The chain joins TRBV7-2 to TRBJ2-5; unclear D gene. This clonotype was obtained from a woman aged 30 to 39 in good health. Sequenced sample: naive CD4+ T cells sorted from blood. Subset given: CD45RA+ positively selected. CDR3 nucleotide sequence: TGTGCCAGCAGCCGATATGTAGAGACCCAGTACTTC. It translates to CASSRYVETQYF.